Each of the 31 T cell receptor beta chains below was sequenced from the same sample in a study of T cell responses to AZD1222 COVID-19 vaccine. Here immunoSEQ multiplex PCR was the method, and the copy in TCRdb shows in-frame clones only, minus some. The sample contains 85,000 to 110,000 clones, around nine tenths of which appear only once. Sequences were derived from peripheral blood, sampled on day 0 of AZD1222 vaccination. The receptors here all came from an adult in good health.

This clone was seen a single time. The CDR3 nucleotides are TGTGCCAGCACCGTGCAGGGTGAGCAGTTCTTC. Translating gives CASTVQGEQFF. The V gene is TRBV5-8, the J gene TRBJ2-1, with D tentatively TRBD1 (5 bases). From germline, CDR1 is SGHTS and CDR2 YDEGEE. V lost 6 bases and J 9 bases, leaving 10 bases between the germline ends. The CDR3 is 11 residues long. The full variable domain, completed using reference TRBV5-8 and TRBJ2-1, is EAGVTQSPTHLIKTRGQQATLRCSPISGHTSVYWYQQALGLGLQFLLWYDEGEERNRGNFPPRFSGRQFPNYSSELNVNALELEDSALYLCASTVQGEQFFGPGTRLTVL.

The CDR3 is CAISEPREVGGYTF. CDR3 DNA: TGTGCCATCAGTGAGCCCAGGGAAGTGGGCGGCTACACCTTC. V and J are TRBV10-3 and TRBJ1-2; weak D call: TRBD1 (5 bases). CDR1 is ENHRY and CDR2 is SYGVKD in the germline V gene. Trimming removed 2 bases at V and 8 bases at J, with 15 bases between. CDR3 length: 14 amino acids.

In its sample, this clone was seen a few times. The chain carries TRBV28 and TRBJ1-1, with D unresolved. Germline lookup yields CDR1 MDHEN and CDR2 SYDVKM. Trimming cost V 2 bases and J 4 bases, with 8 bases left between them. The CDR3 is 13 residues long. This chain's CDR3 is CASSLVVSTEAFF. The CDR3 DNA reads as TGTGCCAGCAGTTTAGTCGTGAGCACTGAAGCTTTCTTT.

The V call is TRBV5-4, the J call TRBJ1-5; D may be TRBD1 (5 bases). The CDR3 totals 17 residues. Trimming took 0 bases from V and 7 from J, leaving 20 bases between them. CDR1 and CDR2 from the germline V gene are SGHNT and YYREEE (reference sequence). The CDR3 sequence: CASSLDPPVGGYQPQHF. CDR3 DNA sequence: TGTGCCAGCAGCTTGGACCCCCCCGTCGGGGGGTACCAGCCCCAGCATTTT. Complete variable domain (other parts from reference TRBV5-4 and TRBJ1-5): ETGVTQSPTHLIKTRGQQVTLRCSSQSGHNTVSWYQQALGQGPQFIFQYYREEENGRGNFPPRFSGLQFPNYSSELNVNALELDDSALYLCASSLDPPVGGYQPQHFGDGTRLSIL.

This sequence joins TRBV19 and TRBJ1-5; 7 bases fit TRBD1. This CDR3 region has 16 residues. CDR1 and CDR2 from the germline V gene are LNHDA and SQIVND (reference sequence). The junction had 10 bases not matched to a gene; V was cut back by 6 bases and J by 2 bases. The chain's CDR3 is CASRRGRGEGNQPQHF. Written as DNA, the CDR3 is TGTGCCAGTAGGAGGGGGCGCGGGGAAGGCAATCAGCCCCAGCATTTT.

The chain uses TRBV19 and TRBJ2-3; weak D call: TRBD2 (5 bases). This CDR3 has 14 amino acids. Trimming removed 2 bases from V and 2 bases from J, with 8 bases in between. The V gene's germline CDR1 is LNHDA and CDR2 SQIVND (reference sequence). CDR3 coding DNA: TGTGCCAGTAGTATAAGAGGGATCACAGATACGCAGTATTTT. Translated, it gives CASSIRGITDTQYF.

This CDR3 reads CASSFQEQTEAFF. The CDR3 DNA sequence: TGTGCCAGCAGCTTTCAGGAGCAAACTGAAGCTTTCTTT. V gene TRBV7-8 combines with J gene TRBJ1-1; D is ambiguous. In germline, CDR1 is SGHVS, CDR2 FQNEAQ. This CDR3 spans 13 amino acids. With 3 bases removed from V and 5 bases from J, the gap between germline ends came to 10 bases.

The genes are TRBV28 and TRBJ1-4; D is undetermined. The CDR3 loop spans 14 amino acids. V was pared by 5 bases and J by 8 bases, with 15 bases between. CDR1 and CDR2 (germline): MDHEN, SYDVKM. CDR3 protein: CASSPAPVGEKLFF. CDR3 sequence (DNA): TGTGCCAGCAGTCCTGCCCCGGTCGGGGAAAAACTGTTTTTT.

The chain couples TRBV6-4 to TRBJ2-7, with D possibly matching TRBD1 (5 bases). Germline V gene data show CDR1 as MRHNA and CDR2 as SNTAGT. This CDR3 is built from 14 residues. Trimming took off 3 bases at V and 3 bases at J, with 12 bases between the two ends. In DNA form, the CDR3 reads TGTGCCAGCAGTGAGCAGGCAGGGCGCTACGAGCAGTACTTC. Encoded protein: CASSEQAGRYEQYF.

CDR3 nucleotides: TGTGCCAGCAGACAAAACTCAATGGGCTATAATTCACCCCTCCACTTT. It yields the protein CASRQNSMGYNSPLHF. The chain employs TRBV27 and TRBJ1-6; D gene ambiguous. The germline V gene encodes CDR1 MNHEY and CDR2 SMNVEV (reference sequence). Deletions cut 6 bases from V and 3 bases from J, with 15 bases between. This CDR3 has 16 amino acids.

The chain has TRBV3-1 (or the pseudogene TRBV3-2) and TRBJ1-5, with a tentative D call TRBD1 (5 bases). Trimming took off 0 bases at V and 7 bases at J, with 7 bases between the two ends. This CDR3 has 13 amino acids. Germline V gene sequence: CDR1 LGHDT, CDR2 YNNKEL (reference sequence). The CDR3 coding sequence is TGTGCCAGCAGCCAAGACAGGGACCAGCCCCAGCATTTT. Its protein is CASSQDRDQPQHF.

The DNA of the CDR3 is TGTGCCAGCAGTCACGACAGGTCGGGGGAGGAAAAACTGTTTTTT. Its translation: CASSHDRSGEEKLFF. V usage is TRBV6-5 and J usage is TRBJ1-4; weak D call: TRBD1 (6 bases). The ends were cut back, 5 bases at V and 8 bases at J, with 18 bases in the middle. Per germline, CDR1 MNHEY and CDR2 SVGAGI. This CDR3 comprises 15 residues.

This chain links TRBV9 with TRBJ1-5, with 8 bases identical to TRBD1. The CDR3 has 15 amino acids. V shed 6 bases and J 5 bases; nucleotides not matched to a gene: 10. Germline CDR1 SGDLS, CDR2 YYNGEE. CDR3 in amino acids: CASKPIRDRYQPQHF. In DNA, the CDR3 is TGTGCCAGCAAGCCGATCCGGGACAGGTATCAGCCCCAGCATTTT.

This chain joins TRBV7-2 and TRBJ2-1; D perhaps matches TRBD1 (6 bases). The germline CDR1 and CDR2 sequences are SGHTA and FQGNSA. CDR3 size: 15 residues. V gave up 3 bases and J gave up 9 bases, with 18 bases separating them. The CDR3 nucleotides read TGTGCCAGCAGCTTTAGGGGGACCGGCTGGGGTGAGCAGTTCTTC. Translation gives CASSFRGTGWGEQFF.

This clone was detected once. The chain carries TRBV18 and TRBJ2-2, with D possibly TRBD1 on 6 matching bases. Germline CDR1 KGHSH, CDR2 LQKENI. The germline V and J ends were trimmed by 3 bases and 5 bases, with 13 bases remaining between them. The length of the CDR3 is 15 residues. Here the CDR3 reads CASSPRQVGTGELFF. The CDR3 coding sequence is TGTGCCAGCTCACCTAGACAGGTGGGGACCGGGGAGCTGTTTTTT. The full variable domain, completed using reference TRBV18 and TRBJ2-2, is NAGVMQNPRHLVRRRGQEARLRCSPMKGHSHVYWYRQLPEEGLKFMVYLQKENIIDESGMPKERFSAEFPKEGPSILRIQQVVRGDSAAYFCASSPRQVGTGELFFGEGSRLTVL.

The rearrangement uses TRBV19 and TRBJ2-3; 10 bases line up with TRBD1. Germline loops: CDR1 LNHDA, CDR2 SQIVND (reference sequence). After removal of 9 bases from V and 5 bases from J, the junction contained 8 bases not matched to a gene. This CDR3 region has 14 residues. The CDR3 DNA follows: TGTGCCAGCCGGGACAGGGGAAGGGGAGATACGCAGTATTTT. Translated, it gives CASRDRGRGDTQYF.

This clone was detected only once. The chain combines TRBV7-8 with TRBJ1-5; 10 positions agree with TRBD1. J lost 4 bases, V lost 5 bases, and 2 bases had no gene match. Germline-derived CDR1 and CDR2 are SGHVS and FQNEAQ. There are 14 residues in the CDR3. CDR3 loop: CASSPGQGNQPQHF. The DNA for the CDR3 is TGTGCCAGCAGCCCGGGACAGGGGAATCAGCCCCAGCATTTT. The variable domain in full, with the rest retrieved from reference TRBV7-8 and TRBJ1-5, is GAGVSQSPRYKVAKRGQDVALRCDPISGHVSLFWYQQALGQGPEFLTYFQNEAQLDKSGLPSDRFFAERPEGSVSTLKIQRTQQEDSAVYLCASSPGQGNQPQHFGDGTRLSIL.

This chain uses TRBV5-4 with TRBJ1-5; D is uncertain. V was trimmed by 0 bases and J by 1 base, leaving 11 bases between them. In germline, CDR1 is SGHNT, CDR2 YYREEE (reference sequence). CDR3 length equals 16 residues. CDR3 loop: CASSLDGQASNQPQHF. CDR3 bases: TGTGCCAGCAGCTTGGACGGGCAGGCCAGCAATCAGCCCCAGCATTTT. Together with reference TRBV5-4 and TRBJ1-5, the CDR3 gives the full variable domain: ETGVTQSPTHLIKTRGQQVTLRCSSQSGHNTVSWYQQALGQGPQFIFQYYREEENGRGNFPPRFSGLQFPNYSSELNVNALELDDSALYLCASSLDGQASNQPQHFGDGTRLSIL.

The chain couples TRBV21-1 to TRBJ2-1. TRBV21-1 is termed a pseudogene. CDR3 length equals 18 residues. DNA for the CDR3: TGTGCCAGCAGCAAAAGCTTTCTTAGATCCCCAGATTACAATGAGCAGTTCTTC. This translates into CASSKSFLRSPDYNEQFF.

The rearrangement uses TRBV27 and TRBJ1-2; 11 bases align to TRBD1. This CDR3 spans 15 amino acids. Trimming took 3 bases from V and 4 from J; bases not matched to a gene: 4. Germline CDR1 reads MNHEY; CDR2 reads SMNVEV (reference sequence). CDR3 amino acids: CASSFKGQGVYGYTF. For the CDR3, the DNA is TGTGCCAGCAGTTTCAAGGGACAGGGGGTCTATGGCTACACCTTC.

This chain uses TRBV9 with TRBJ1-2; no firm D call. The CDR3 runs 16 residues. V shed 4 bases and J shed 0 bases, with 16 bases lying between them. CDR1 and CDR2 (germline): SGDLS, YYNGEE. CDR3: CASSPRTDVANYGYTF. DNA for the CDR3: TGTGCCAGCAGCCCCCGGACGGATGTAGCTAACTATGGCTACACCTTC.

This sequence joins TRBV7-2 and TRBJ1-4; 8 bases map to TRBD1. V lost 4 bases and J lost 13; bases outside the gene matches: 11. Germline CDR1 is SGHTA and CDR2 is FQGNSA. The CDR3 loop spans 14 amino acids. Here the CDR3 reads CASSYDRGVRGLFF. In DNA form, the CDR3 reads TGTGCCAGCAGCTACGACAGGGGCGTAAGGGGACTGTTTTTT.

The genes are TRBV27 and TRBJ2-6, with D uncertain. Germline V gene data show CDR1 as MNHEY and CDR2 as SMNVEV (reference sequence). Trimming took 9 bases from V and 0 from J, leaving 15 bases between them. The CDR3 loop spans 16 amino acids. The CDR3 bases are TGTGCCAGTTTTTCCCCTTCTTCCTCTGGGGCCAACGTCCTGACTTTC. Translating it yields CASFSPSSSGANVLTF.

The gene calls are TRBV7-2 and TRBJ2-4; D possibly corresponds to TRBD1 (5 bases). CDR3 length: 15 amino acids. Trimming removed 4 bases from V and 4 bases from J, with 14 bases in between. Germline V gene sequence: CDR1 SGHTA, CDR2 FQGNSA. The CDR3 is CASSSRAREKNIQYF. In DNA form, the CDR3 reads TGTGCCAGCAGCTCACGCGCCAGGGAAAAAAACATTCAGTACTTC.

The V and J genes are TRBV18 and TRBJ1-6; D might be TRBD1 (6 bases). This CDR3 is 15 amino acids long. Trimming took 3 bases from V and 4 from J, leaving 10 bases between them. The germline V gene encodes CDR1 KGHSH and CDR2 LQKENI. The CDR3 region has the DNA TGTGCCAGCTCACCGATGGACAGTTATAATTCACCCCTCCACTTT. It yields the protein CASSPMDSYNSPLHF.

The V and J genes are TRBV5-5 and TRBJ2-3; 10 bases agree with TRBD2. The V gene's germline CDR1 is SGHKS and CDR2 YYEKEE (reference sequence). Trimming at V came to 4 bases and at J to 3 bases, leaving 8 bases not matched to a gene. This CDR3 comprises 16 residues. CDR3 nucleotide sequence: TGTGCCAGCAGCCTAGCGGGGGCCGTTTGGACAGATACGCAGTATTTT. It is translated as CASSLAGAVWTDTQYF.

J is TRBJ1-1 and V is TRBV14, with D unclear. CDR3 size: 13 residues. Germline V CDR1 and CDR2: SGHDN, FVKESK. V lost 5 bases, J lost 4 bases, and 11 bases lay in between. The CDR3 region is CASSDNAGTEAFF. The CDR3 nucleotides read TGTGCCAGCAGCGATAATGCTGGCACTGAAGCTTTCTTT.

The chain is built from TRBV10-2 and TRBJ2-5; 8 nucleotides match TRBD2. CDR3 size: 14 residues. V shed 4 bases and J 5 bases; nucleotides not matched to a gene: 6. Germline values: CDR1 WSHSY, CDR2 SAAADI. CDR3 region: CASSVGLDRETQYF. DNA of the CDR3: TGCGCCAGCAGTGTGGGACTAGACAGGGAGACCCAGTACTTC.

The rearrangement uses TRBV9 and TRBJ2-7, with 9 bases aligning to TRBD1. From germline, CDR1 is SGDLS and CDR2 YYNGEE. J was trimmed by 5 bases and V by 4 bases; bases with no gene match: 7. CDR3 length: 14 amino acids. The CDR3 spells CASSWTGESHEQYF. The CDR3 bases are TGTGCCAGCAGCTGGACAGGGGAATCCCACGAGCAGTACTTC.

The CDR3 protein is CASSSTGRSGANVLTF. The CDR3 DNA reads TGTGCCAGCAGCTCGACAGGGCGCTCTGGGGCCAACGTCCTGACTTTC. The chain couples TRBV7-2 to TRBJ2-6; TRBD1 aligns across 7 bases. The length of the CDR3 is 16 residues. Germline CDR1 and CDR2: SGHTA and FQGNSA. V was clipped by 4 bases and J by 0 bases; unmatched bases: 3.

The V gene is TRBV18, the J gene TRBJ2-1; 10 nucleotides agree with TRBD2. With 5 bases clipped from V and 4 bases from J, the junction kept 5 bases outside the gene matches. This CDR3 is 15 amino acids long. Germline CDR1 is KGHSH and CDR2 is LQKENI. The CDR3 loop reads CASSTRAGGYNEQFF. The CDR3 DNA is TGTGCCAGCTCAACCCGAGCGGGAGGGTACAATGAGCAGTTCTTC.